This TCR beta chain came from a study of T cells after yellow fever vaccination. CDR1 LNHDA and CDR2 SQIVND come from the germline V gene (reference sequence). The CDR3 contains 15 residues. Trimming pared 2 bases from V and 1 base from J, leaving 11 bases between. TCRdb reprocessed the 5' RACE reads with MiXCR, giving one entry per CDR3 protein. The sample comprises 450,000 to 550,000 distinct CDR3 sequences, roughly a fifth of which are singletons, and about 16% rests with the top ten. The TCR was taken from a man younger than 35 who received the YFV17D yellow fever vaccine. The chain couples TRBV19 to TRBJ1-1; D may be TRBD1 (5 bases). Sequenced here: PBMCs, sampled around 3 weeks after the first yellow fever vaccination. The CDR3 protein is CASSITGTANTEAFF. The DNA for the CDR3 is TGTGCCAGTAGTATAACGGGGACCGCGAACACTGAAGCTTTCTTT.